The sequence of this T cell receptor beta chain was determined in a study of blood T cell repertoires in COVID-19. Study in general: The study drew acute and convalescent COVID-19 samples from the United States, Italy and Spain. T cells, B-cell-depleted T cells, or PBMCs provided the cDNA or gDNA that served as material.

With 7 bases clipped from V and 2 bases from J, the junction kept 9 bases outside the gene matches. Germline V lookup: CDR1 SNHLY, CDR2 FYNNEI. This CDR3 has 15 residues. In the original processing: Reference gene primer amplification yielded estimated nucleated cell counts. Profiling relied on immunoSEQ multiplex PCR, and the TCRdb table lists in-frame clones only, not all of them. The DNA gave D and trimming, while V, J and clone size come from that table. This table has over 30,000 clones, approximately 71% appearing once. The clonotype was recovered from a human donor in a cohort sampled during active COVID-19. J is TRBJ2-7 and V is TRBV2; 9 nucleotides match TRBD2. The sequenced material came from peripheral blood. CDR3 DNA sequence: TGTGCCAGCAAGAGACTAGCGGTAACCCCCTACGAGCAGTACTTC. This sequence encodes CASKRLAVTPYEQYF.